Below, 3 T cell receptor beta chains from the same sample are listed, as sequenced in a study. TCRdb reanalysed the 5' RACE reads using MiXCR and keeps one entry per CDR3 protein. Of under 15,000 distinct CDR3 sequences listed, around 22% are singletons. Sequenced sample: naive CD4+ T cells sorted from blood. Noted subset: naive CD4+ T cells, CD4+CD45RA+CD25-. The source is a female donor with breast cancer.

This chain uses TRBV6-5 with TRBJ2-6; D is uncertain. Germline loops: CDR1 MNHEY, CDR2 SVGAGI. CDR3 length: 16 amino acids. The V end lost 2 bases, the J end lost 1 base, and 9 bases lay between the germline ends. CDR3 in amino acids: CASSYMIASGANVLTF. DNA of the CDR3: TGTGCCAGCAGTTACATGATAGCTTCTGGGGCCAACGTCCTGACTTTC.

This clonotype was seen only once. One junction end does not reproduce the germline sequence, and a read error may be involved. The chain uses TRBV15 and TRBJ2-1, with D perhaps TRBD1 or TRBD2 (5 bases each). Germline loops: CDR1 LNHNV, CDR2 YYDKDF (reference sequence). This CDR3 comprises 13 residues. CDR3 in DNA: TGTGCCACTAGCAGGGACCGGACCTACGAGCAGTTCTTC. Translation: CATSRDRTYEQFF.

This chain links TRBV7-9 with TRBJ2-1; 9 bases agree with TRBD1. The V gene end was trimmed by 1 base and the J gene end by 4 bases; junction bases not matched to a gene: 8. The germline V gene has CDR1 SEHNR and CDR2 FQNEAQ (reference sequence). The CDR3 sequence is 17 residues long. CDR3 amino acids: CASSLVKRDRDYNEQFF. The CDR3 DNA sequence: TGTGCCAGCAGCTTAGTCAAACGGGACAGGGATTACAATGAGCAGTTCTTC.